This entry is about one T cell receptor (beta chain). The record originates from a study of blood T cell repertoires in COVID-19. Looking at the study overall: Samples of COVID-19 (acute and convalescent) were obtained from the United States, Italy and Spain. PBMCs, B-cell-depleted T cells, or T cells were the source of the cDNA or gDNA that made up the material.

Germline CDR1 reads MGHRA; CDR2 reads YSYEKL. This CDR3 has 14 amino acids. V shed 1 base and J 8 bases; nucleotides not matched to a gene: 6. Per the authors' pipeline: Quantification of nucleated cells was approximated via reference gene primer amplification. TCRdb keeps only in-frame clones here, not all; method: immunoSEQ multiplex PCR. D and trimming come from the DNA, and the V and J calls and clone size come from that table. This sample carries approximately 110,000 clones, just over 70% of them seen once, and the ten largest clones take 0.65% to 0.95%. This receptor was taken from a human donor with acute or convalescent COVID-19. The donor label of this sample is uncertain. V is TRBV4-1 and J is TRBJ1-2; 8 positions agree with TRBD1. Specimen: peripheral blood. CDR3 DNA: TGCGCCAGCAGCCAAGTGGGCCAGGGGGCGGGCTACACCTTC. Its protein product is CASSQVGQGAGYTF.